In this sample, the clone carrying this T cell receptor beta chain turned up a few times. Its antigen is still unknown. These data belong to a study of cytomegalovirus exposure and HLA in healthy donors. Trimming took 0 bases from V and 4 from J; bases not matched to a gene: 2. This CDR3 has 15 amino acids. Germline CDR1 reads MNHEY; CDR2 reads SVGAGI. Overall study results and limits: Data from an earlier analysis indicated that most TCR beta V segments were productive either about 87% or about 30% of the time. Cytomegalovirus-associated status was assigned to 164 TCR beta chains. Near-uniform donor sequencing depth was presumed by presence/absence analyses.

13 Jbeta primers and 60 Vbeta primers were used for the PCR. In the authors' workflow: It was a later analysis that counted around 85 million unique TCR beta chains, of which about 10 million were shared. Clones were read by immunoSEQ multiplex PCR, and TCRdb kept only the in-frame ones, dropping some. V, J and clone size were drawn from that table, and D and trimming were deduced from the DNA. The table lists fewer than 250,000 clones, about 83% of them singletons. The sequencing input was PBMCs. The origin of this receptor is a woman in her forties or fifties in good health and CMV-seropositive. V is TRBV6-5 and J is TRBJ1-5, with 8 nucleotides matching TRBD1. This chain's CDR3 is CASSYSRQGNQPQHF. The DNA for the CDR3 is TGTGCCAGCAGTTACTCAAGACAGGGGAATCAGCCCCAGCATTTT.